Listed here is a single T cell receptor beta chain. Antigen unknown. These data originate in a study of T cell responses to AZD1222 COVID-19 vaccine. Study at large: Second-dose schedules of about 4 or about 12 weeks were combined.

The table came from immunoSEQ multiplex PCR; TCRdb's copy has only in-frame clones and leaves some out. This sample has approximately 180,000 clones, with around 94% found just once. The germline V gene encodes CDR1 SQVTM and CDR2 ANQGSEA. The CDR3 totals 12 residues. Between the trimmed V and J ends, which lost 3 bases and 7 bases, there was a span of 13 bases. Study results and caveats: Every sample of the repertoires postdated the peak T cell response. Clonal diversity was possibly underestimated, and the donors were mostly white British, with more females. A reported finding is that nearly half of spike-specific TCRs target unmutated variant regions.

The chain couples TRBV29-1 to TRBJ2-7; no definite D call. The sample was peripheral blood, taken on day 0 of AZD1222 vaccination. The sequence derives from an adult in good health. The CDR3 loop reads CSVEAPVGEQYF. In DNA, the CDR3 is TGCAGCGTTGAGGCCCCCGTAGGGGAGCAGTACTTC.